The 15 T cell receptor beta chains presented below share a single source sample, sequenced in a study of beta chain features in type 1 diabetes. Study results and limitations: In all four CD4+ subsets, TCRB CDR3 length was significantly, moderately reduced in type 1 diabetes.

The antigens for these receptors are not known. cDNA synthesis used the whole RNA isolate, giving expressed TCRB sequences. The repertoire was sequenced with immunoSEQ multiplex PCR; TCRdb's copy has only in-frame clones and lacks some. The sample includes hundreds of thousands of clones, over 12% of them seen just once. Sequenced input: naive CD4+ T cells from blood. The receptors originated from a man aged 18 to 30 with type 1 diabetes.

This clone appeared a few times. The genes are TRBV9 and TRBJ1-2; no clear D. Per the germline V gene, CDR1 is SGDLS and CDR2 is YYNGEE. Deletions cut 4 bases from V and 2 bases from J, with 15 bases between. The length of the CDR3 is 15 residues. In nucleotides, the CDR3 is TGTGCCAGCAGCCCACGGGAGGGTACGAACTATGGCTACACCTTC. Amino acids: CASSPREGTNYGYTF. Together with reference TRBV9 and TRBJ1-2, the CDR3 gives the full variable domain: DSGVTQTPKHLITATGQRVTLRCSPRSGDLSVYWYQQSLDQGLQFLIQYYNGEERAKGNILERFSAQQFPDLHSELNLSSLELGDSALYFCASSPREGTNYGYTFGSGTRLTVV.

The CDR3 bases are TGTGCCAGCAGCGGAGGGGGCGCGGACACTGAAGCTTTCTTT. Protein product: CASSGGGADTEAFF. This chain links TRBV2 with TRBJ1-1; 7 bases match TRBD1. CDR1 is SNHLY, CDR2 FYNNEI, per germline. The CDR3 is 14 amino acids. V dropped 6 bases and J dropped 3; count of bases not matched to a gene: 7.

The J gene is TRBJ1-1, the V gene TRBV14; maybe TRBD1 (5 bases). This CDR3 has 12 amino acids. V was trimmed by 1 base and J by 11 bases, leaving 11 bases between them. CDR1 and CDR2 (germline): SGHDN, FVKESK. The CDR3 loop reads CASSQAGLEAFF. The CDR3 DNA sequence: TGTGCCAGCAGCCAAGCGGGGCTCGAGGCTTTCTTT.

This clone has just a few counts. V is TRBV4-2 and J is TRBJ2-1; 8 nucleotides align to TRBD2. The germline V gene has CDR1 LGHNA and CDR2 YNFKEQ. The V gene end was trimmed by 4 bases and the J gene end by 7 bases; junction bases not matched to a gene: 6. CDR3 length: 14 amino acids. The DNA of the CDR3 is TGTGCCAGCAGCCCGGGGGGGCCGAGGAATGAGCAGTTCTTC. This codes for CASSPGGPRNEQFF.

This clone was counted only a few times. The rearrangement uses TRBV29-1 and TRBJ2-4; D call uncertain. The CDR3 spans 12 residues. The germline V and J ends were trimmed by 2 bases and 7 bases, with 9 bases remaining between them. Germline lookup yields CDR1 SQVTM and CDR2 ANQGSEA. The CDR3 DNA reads TGCAGCGTTGAATTTCGCAGCAACATTCAGTACTTC. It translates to CSVEFRSNIQYF.

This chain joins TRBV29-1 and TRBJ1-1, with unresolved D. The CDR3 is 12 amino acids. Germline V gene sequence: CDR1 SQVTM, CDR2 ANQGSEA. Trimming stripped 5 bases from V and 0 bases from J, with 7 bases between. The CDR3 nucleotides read TGCAGCGTTCAGGAAATGAACACTGAAGCTTTCTTT. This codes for CSVQEMNTEAFF.

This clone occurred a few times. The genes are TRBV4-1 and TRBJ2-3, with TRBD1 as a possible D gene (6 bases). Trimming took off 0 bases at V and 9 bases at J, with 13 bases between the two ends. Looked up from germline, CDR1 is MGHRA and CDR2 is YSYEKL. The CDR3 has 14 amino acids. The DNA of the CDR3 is TGCGCCAGCAGCCAAGAATCCGACAGGCCCACGCAGTATTTT. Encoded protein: CASSQESDRPTQYF.

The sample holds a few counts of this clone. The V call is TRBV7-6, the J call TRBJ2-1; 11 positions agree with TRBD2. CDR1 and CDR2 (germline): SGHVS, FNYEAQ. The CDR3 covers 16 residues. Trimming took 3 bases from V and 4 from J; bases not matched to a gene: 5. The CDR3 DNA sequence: TGTGCCAGCAGCTTCATGACTAGCGGGGCTTACAATGAGCAGTTCTTC. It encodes CASSFMTSGAYNEQFF.

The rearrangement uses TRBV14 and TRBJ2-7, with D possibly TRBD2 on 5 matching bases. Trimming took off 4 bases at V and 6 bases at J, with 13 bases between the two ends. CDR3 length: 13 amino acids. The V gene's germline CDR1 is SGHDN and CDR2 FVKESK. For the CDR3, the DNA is TGTGCCAGCAGCCCCTTACCTAGCTTCGAGCAGTACTTC. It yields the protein CASSPLPSFEQYF.

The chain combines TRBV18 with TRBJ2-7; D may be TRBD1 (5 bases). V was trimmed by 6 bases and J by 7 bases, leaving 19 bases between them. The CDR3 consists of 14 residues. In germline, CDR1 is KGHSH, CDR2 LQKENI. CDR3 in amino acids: CASSSQGGDWEQYF. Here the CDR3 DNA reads TGTGCCAGCTCGTCCCAGGGTGGGGATTGGGAGCAGTACTTC. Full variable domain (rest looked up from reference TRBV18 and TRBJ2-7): NAGVMQNPRHLVRRRGQEARLRCSPMKGHSHVYWYRQLPEEGLKFMVYLQKENIIDESGMPKERFSAEFPKEGPSILRIQQVVRGDSAAYFCASSSQGGDWEQYFGPGTRLTVT.

CDR3 amino acids: CASKASGTDTQYF. The CDR3 DNA follows: TGTGCCAGCAAGGCTAGCGGCACAGATACGCAGTATTTT. J is TRBJ2-3 and V is TRBV7-9; D is possibly TRBD2 (6 bases). CDR1 is SEHNR and CDR2 is FQNEAQ in the germline V gene (reference sequence). V was cut by 7 bases and J by 1 base, with 9 bases left in between. CDR3 size: 13 residues.

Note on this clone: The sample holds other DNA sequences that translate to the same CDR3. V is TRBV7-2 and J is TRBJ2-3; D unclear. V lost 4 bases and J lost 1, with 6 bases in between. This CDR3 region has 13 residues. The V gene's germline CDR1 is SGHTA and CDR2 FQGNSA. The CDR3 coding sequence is TGTGCCAGCAGCTCCCGGGGCACAGATACGCAGTATTTT. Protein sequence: CASSSRGTDTQYF. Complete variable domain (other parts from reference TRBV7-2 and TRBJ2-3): GAGVSQSPSNKVTEKGKDVELRCDPISGHTALYWYRQSLGQGLEFLIYFQGNSAPDKSGLPSDRFSAERTGGSVSTLTIQRTQQEDSAVYLCASSSRGTDTQYFGPGTRLTVL.

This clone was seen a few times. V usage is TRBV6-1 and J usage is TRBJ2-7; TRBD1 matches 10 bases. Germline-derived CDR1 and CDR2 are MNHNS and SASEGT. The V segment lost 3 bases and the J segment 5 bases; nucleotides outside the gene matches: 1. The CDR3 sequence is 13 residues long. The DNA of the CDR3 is TGTGCCAGCAGTGACGGGACAGGGGACGAGCAGTACTTC. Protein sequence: CASSDGTGDEQYF.

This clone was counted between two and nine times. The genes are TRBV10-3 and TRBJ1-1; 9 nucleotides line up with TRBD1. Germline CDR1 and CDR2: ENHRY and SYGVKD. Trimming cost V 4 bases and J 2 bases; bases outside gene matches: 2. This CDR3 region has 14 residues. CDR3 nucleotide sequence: TGTGCCATCAGTGGGGGACAGGGAAACACTGAAGCTTTCTTT. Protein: CAISGGQGNTEAFF.

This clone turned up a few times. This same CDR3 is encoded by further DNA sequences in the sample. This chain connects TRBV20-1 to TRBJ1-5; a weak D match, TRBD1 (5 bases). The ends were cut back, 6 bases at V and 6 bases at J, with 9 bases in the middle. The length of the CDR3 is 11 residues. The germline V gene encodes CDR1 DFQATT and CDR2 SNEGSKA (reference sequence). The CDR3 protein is CSARAGQPQHF. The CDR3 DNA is TGCAGTGCCAGGGCGGGTCAGCCCCAGCATTTT.